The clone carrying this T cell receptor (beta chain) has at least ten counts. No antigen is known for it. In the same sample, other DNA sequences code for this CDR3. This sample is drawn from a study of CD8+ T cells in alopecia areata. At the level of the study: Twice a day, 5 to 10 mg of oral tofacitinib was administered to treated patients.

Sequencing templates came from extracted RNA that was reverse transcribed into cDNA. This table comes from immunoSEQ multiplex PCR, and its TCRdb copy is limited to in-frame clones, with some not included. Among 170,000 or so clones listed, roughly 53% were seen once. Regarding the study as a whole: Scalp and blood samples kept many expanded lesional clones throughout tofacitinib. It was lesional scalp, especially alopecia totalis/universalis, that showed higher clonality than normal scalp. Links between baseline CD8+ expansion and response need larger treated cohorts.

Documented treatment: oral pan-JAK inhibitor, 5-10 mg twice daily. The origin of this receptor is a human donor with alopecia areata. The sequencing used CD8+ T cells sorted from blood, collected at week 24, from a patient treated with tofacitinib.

CDR3 residues: CASSPRTGSYEQYF. The DNA for the CDR3 is TGTGCCAGCAGTCCCCGGACAGGTTCCTACGAGCAGTACTTC. The V gene is TRBV28, the J gene TRBJ2-7, with 7 bases aligning to TRBD1. This CDR3 is built from 14 residues. Germline CDR1 is MDHEN and CDR2 is SYDVKM. Trimming removed 5 bases from V and 1 base from J; junction bases left unmatched: 5.